The present T cell receptor (beta chain) was sequenced within a study of cytomegalovirus exposure and HLA in healthy donors. Study-wide findings and caveats: The presence/absence work took it that sequencing depth was about the same across donors. Earlier analysis yielded a pattern in which most TCR beta V segments were productive about 87% or about 30% of the time. Whilst most TCR sequences proved rare, a subset of public TCRs occurred across many donors.

As to this clone: Its matching antigen is unknown.

The PCR made use of 60 Vbeta and 13 Jbeta primers. Some clones are missing from TCRdb's copy, which holds only in-frame ones; the method was immunoSEQ multiplex PCR. This table holds about 160,000 clones, 60% to 85% found once. This clonotype was sampled from a woman between 40 and 50 years old in good health and CMV-seronegative. Sequenced input: PBMCs.

In DNA form, the CDR3 reads TGTGCCAGCAGAGACAGGGTCATGAGGGGCTACACCTTC. It yields the protein CASRDRVMRGYTF. V usage is TRBV2 and J usage is TRBJ1-2, with 7 bases that match TRBD1. Germline trimming cut 6 bases from V and 8 bases from J; bases unmatched to any gene: 9. Germline loops: CDR1 SNHLY, CDR2 FYNNEI. The CDR3 is 13 amino acids. The full variable domain, in which reference TRBV2 and TRBJ1-2 provide the parts outside the CDR3, is EPEVTQTPSHQVTQMGQEVILRCVPISNHLYFYWYRQILGQKVEFLVSFYNNEISEKSEIFDDQFSVERPDGSNFTLKIRSTKLEDSAMYFCASRDRVMRGYTFGSGTRLTVV.